This paragraph covers one T cell receptor (beta chain) sequence. Its target is unknown. This sample was included in a study of identical twins. Study-wide points: Out-of-frame TCR alpha sharing in monozygotic twins exceeded recombination model predictions.

A universal primer binding site was introduced by template switching. The final cDNA contained unique molecular identifiers. Each CDR3 protein gets one entry after TCRdb re-called the 5' RACE reads with MiXCR. The sample includes about 900,000 distinct CDR3 sequences, 9% to 15% seen only once; the top ten take under 2%. These sequences were also reported in another study, on yellow fever vaccine responses in identical twins.

The sample comprised PBMCs. This receptor was obtained from a woman aged 18-35 years in good health.

The CDR3 reads CASSLNPSRESTDTQYF. CDR3 in DNA: TGTGCCAGCAGCTTAAACCCCTCTCGGGAGAGCACAGATACGCAGTATTTT. This chain links TRBV7-3 with TRBJ2-3; D is possibly TRBD2 (6 bases). The CDR3 runs to 17 residues. V lost 1 base and J 0 bases, leaving 14 bases between the germline ends. The germline V gene encodes CDR1 SGHTA and CDR2 FQGTGA.